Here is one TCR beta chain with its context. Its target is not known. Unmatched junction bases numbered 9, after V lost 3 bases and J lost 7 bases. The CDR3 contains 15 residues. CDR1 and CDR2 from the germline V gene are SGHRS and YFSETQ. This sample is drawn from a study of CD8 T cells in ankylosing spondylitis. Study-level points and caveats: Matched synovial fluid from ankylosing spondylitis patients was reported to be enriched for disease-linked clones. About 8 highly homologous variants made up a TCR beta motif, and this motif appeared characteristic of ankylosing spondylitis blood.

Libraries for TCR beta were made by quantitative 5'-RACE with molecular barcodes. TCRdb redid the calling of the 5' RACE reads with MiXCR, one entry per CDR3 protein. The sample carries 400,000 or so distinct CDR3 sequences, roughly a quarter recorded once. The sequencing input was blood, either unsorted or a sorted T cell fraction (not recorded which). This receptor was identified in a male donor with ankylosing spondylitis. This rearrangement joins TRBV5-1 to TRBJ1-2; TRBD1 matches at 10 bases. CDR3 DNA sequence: TGCGCCAGCAGCTCGTCGGGACAGGGGATGGCTGGCTACACCTTC. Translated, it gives CASSSSGQGMAGYTF.